This paragraph reports one T cell receptor beta chain. Its antigen is not yet known. Germline and junction disagree at one end, which may indicate a read error. The data were obtained in a study of response to subunit inactivated influenza vaccine listed by TCRdb under 2018. Concerning the study at large: The study used deep quantitative T cell receptor repertoire profiling to track responses to a trivalent subunit inactivated influenza vaccine.

The CDR1 and CDR2 encoded by the germline V gene are LGHNA and YNFKEQ. Including the terminal cysteine and phenylalanine, the CDR3 comprises 14 residues. The CDR3 DNA has 42 bases and is translated from base 1. Receptors were amplified or captured by RT-PCR. TCRdb lists the instrument as Illumina HiSeq 2500. TCRdb's own reprocessing of the public reads used fastp at Q25 and MiXCR and kept productive beta chains. Every distinct CDR3 protein forms one entry, paired with its most common genes and DNA. The sample table shows hundreds of thousands of distinct CDR3 sequences, and 15% to 18% are seen once. The ten largest clones represent 11% of the sample. General findings and caveats noted by the study authors: It was suggested by the authors that each seasonal influenza vaccination may recruit only a limited number of new T cells.

The rearrangement combines TRBV4-2 with TRBJ2-1, with 8 bases matching TRBD2. This clonotype was obtained from a man over 45 who received an inactivated influenza vaccine. Donor details come from another sample of the same person, matched by shared clones. The sample consisted of PBMCs from blood, taken 11 to 12 days after vaccination. The nucleotides read TGTGTCAGCAGCCAGACTAGCGTTGACAATGAGCAGTTCTTC. This sequence encodes CVSSQTSVDNEQFF.